This is a list of T cell receptor beta chains from one sample in a study of blood T cell repertoires in COVID-19. Data came from immunoSEQ multiplex PCR; TCRdb stores just in-frame clones and leaves some out. The sample lists 150,000 or so clones, 80% to 95% occurring once. Sample: peripheral blood. The receptors come from a young man with COVID-19, enrolled during active disease. Each CDR3 is given with its conserved first and last residue. Each record gives: D gene, V gene, J gene, clone size, CDR3 DNA, CDR3 protein. The D gene is left open where the match is weak. Not every row has a clone size; where given, it reads once, few, many or a size class.

>TRBD1|TRBV30|TRBJ2-1|.
TGTGCCTGGAGGGACAGGGGGTCCTACAATGAGCAGTTCTTC
CAWRDRGSYNEQFF
>TRBD1|TRBV6-5|TRBJ1-2|few
TGTGCCAGCAGTTTTCAGACAGGGAGTCGGTATGGCTACACCTTC
CASSFQTGSRYGYTF
>TRBD2|TRBV19|TRBJ2-4|.
TGTGCCAGTAGTATGGCCTTTCTCGGAGGGACTAGTATTCCCAAAAACATTCAGTACTTC
CASSMAFLGGTSIPKNIQYF
>.|TRBV7-2|TRBJ2-5|once
TGTGCCAGCAGCTTAGGACCGGGACTTGGGGAGACCCAGTACTTC
CASSLGPGLGETQYF
>TRBD1|TRBV29-1|TRBJ2-7|.
TGCAGCGTTGAATTGTCCGGGACAGGATCCTACGAGCAGTACTTC
CSVELSGTGSYEQYF
>.|TRBV6-1|TRBJ2-1|once
TGTGCCAGCAGCACGGGGGATGAGCAGTTCTTC
CASSTGDEQFF
>.|TRBV25-1|TRBJ1-2|.
TGTGCCAGCAGTGGCGGCACTTACTATGGCTACACCTTC
CASSGGTYYGYTF
>TRBD2|TRBV4-3|TRBJ2-1|.
TGCGCCAGCAGTCAAGATTTGTCTAGCGGGGGGTATAATGAGCAGTTCTTC
CASSQDLSSGGYNEQFF
>.|TRBV21-1|TRBJ1-4|.
TGTGCCAGCAGCAACGGGTTGAATGAAAAACTGTTTTTT
CASSNGLNEKLFF
>.|TRBV29-1|TRBJ1-1|.
TGCAGCGTTTCAGGGGTTGCTGAAGCTTTCTTT
CSVSGVAEAFF
>TRBD1|TRBV11-3|TRBJ2-7|.
TGTGCCAGCAGCTTAGGGGGGACAGGGGGCAACATCTACGAGCAGTACTTC
CASSLGGTGGNIYEQYF
>.|TRBV19|TRBJ2-3|.
TGTGCCAGTAGTATAGGACCTAGCGAGGGCACAGATACGCAGTATTTT
CASSIGPSEGTDTQYF
>.|TRBV4-1|TRBJ1-5|.
TGCGCCAGCAGCCCTCCCTTAAGCTCTAGCAATCAGCCCCAGCATTTT
CASSPPLSSSNQPQHF
>.|TRBV5-1|TRBJ2-3|.
TGCGCCAGCCGCCTAGGAACTAGCACAGATACGCAGTATTTT
CASRLGTSTDTQYF
>.|TRBV7-3|TRBJ1-1|.
TGTGCCAGCAGCCAAAACGAAGGGGCGAAAGAAGCTTTCTTT
CASSQNEGAKEAFF
>TRBD1|TRBV27|TRBJ2-5|.
TGTGCCAGCAGTTACACGACAGGGGGAGAGACCCAGTACTTC
CASSYTTGGETQYF
>TRBD1|TRBV28|TRBJ1-1|.
TGTGCCACGGCACAGGGGAGGAGGTCAGCTTTCTTT
CATAQGRRSAFF
>.|TRBV3-1/TRBV3-2|TRBJ1-6|.
TGTGCCAGCAGTCTGCAGGTTTATAATTCACCCCTCCACTTT
CASSLQVYNSPLHF
>.|TRBV7-8|TRBJ1-1|.
TGTGCCAGCAGCTCCGGGCGGACTAACACTGAAGCTTTCTTT
CASSSGRTNTEAFF
>TRBD1|TRBV27|TRBJ2-7|.
TGTGCCAGCAGTTTAAGGATCCCAAGCGCGGGACAGGGTTACGAGCAGTACTTC
CASSLRIPSAGQGYEQYF
>.|TRBV14|TRBJ1-4|once
TGTGCCAGCAGCCAAGATCTGAGACAGGAAAAACTGTTTTTT
CASSQDLRQEKLFF
>.|TRBV28|TRBJ1-2|.
TGTGCCAGCAGTTACAGCTATGGCTACACCTTC
CASSYSYGYTF
>.|TRBV2|TRBJ1-1|few
TGTGCCAGCAGTCGTGAGGAGGGTATCACTGAAGCTTTCTTT
CASSREEGITEAFF
>.|TRBV7-2|TRBJ2-5|.
TGTGCCAGCAGCTCACCCGCTTTCGGGTATGCCCAGTACTTC
CASSSPAFGYAQYF
>.|TRBV4-2|TRBJ2-7|.
TGTGCCAGCAGCCAAGACGGCTACGAGCAGTACTTC
CASSQDGYEQYF
>.|TRBV10-3|TRBJ1-1|once
TGTGCCATCAGTGGTAGCGGGGCGAGGCACACTGAAGCTTTCTTT
CAISGSGARHTEAFF
>TRBD2|TRBV27|TRBJ2-1|.
TGTGCCAGCAGTGGGTTAGCCCCCAGAAGCGGGGATTACAATGAGCAGTTCTTC
CASSGLAPRSGDYNEQFF
>.|TRBV27|TRBJ2-3|medium-sized
TGTGCCAGCAGTTTAAGGGACTTCTCAGATACGCAGTATTTT
CASSLRDFSDTQYF
>.|TRBV19|TRBJ1-2|.
TGTGCCAGTCTGGATTCGTCCGGGCGGGTCTATGGCTACACCTTC
CASLDSSGRVYGYTF
>TRBD2|TRBV7-9|TRBJ2-1|.
TGTGCCAGCAGAGAAGCGGGAGTTTTTAATGAGCAGTTCTTC
CASREAGVFNEQFF
>TRBD2|TRBV5-6|TRBJ2-7|.
TGTGCCAGCAGCGGATGGACTAGCGGGGGAGCTCCCGAGCAGTACTTC
CASSGWTSGGAPEQYF
>TRBD2|TRBV6-5|TRBJ2-4|.
TGTGCCAGCAGTTCCCGGACTAGCGGGATCAAAAACATTCAGTACTTC
CASSSRTSGIKNIQYF
>TRBD1|TRBV4-3|TRBJ1-6|.
TGCGCCAGCAGCCCCGGACAGGAGAATAATTCACCCCTCCACTTT
CASSPGQENNSPLHF
>.|TRBV27|TRBJ2-1|.
TGTGCCAGCAGTCCCCTCGAGGGTATGTTTAGGAATGAGCAGTTCTTC
CASSPLEGMFRNEQFF
>TRBD2|TRBV15|TRBJ2-2|.
TGTGCCACCAGCGGATTACTAGCGGGAGGGCCCGACACCGGGGAGCTGTTTTTT
CATSGLLAGGPDTGELFF
>TRBD2|TRBV5-4|TRBJ2-1|.
TGTGCCAGCAGCCACGGGACTAGCGGGAGGACTAGTGAGCAGTTCTTC
CASSHGTSGRTSEQFF
>.|TRBV27|TRBJ2-3|once
TGTGCCAGCAGTTTATACAGGGTGGGAACCCCAGGCACAGATACGCAGTATTTT
CASSLYRVGTPGTDTQYF
>TRBD1|TRBV24-1|TRBJ1-5|.
TGTGCCACGCAACAGGGGGCCGATGGCAATCAGCCCCAGCATTTT
CATQQGADGNQPQHF
>.|TRBV12-3/TRBV12-4|TRBJ1-4|.
TGTGCCAGCAGTTTGGGGGGTGTCGAAAAACTGTTTTTT
CASSLGGVEKLFF
>.|TRBV27|TRBJ2-1|.
TGTGCCAGCAGTTTAGGCGGAGCGGGCAATGAGCGGTTCTTC
CASSLGGAGNERFF
>.|TRBV2|TRBJ1-1|.
TGTGCCAGCCGGAGGACAGAAATGAACACTGAAGCTTTCTTT
CASRRTEMNTEAFF
>.|TRBV5-1|TRBJ2-7|.
TGCGCCAGCAGCTTAGGGCAGGGGATCTCCTACGAGCAGTACTTC
CASSLGQGISYEQYF
>TRBD1|TRBV6-2/TRBV6-3|TRBJ1-4|.
TGTGCCAGCACCCCCGGACAGGGTAATGAAAAACTGTTTTTT
CASTPGQGNEKLFF